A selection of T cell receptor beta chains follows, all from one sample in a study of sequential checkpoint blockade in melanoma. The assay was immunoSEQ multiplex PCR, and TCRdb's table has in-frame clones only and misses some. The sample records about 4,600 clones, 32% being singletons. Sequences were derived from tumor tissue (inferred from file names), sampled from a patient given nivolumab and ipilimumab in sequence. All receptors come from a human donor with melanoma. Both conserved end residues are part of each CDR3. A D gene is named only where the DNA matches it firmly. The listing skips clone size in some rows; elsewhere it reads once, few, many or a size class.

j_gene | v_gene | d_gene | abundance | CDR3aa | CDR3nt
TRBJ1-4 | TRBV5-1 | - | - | CASSLGGHGGEKLFF | TGCGCCAGCAGCTTGGGAGGACATGGGGGTGAAAAACTGTTTTTT
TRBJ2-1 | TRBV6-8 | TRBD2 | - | CASSYSWTSGKYNEQFF | TGTGCCAGCAGTTACTCTTGGACTAGCGGAAAATACAATGAGCAGTTCTTC
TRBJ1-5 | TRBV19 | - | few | CASSSPPGRSDGQPQHF | TGTGCCAGTAGTAGCCCCCCGGGACGCTCGGATGGGCAGCCCCAGCATTTT
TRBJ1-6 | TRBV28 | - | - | CASGRDPVNSPLHF | TGTGCCAGCGGCCGGGATCCTGTCAATTCACCCCTCCACTTT
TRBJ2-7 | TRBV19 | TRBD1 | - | CASRETGTYEQYF | TGTGCCAGTAGGGAGACAGGGACCTACGAGCAGTACTTC
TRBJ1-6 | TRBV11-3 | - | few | CASSLDGGANSPLHF | TGTGCCAGCAGCTTGGATGGGGGGGCAAATTCACCCCTCCACTTT
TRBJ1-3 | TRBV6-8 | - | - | CASSYTGRSGNTIYF | TGTGCCAGCAGTTACACAGGACGCTCTGGAAACACCATATATTTT
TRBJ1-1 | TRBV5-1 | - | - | CASTEKARGMNTEAFF | TGCGCCAGCACCGAAAAGGCCCGGGGCATGAACACTGAAGCTTTCTTT
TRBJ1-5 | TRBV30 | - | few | CAWSTTGNQPQHF | TGTGCCTGGAGTACAACGGGGAATCAGCCCCAGCATTTT
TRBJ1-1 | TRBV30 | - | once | CAWSGGRDTEAFF | TGTGCCTGGAGTGGAGGCAGGGACACTGAAGCTTTCTTT
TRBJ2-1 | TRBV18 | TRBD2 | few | CASSLGLAPSSYNEQFF | TGTGCCAGCTCACTCGGACTAGCCCCCAGCTCCTACAATGAGCAGTTCTTC
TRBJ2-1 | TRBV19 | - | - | CASSINRAGENEQFF | TGTGCCAGTAGTATAAACAGGGCGGGCGAGAATGAGCAGTTCTTC
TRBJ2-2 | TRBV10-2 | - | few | CATAGNANTGELFF | TGCGCCACCGCCGGGAACGCGAACACCGGGGAGCTGTTTTTT
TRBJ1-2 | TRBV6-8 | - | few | CASSVRPDLNYGYTF | TGTGCCAGCAGTGTGCGGCCAGACCTGAACTATGGCTACACCTTC
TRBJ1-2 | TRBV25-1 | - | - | CASGARDTVYGYTF | TGTGCCAGCGGAGCCCGGGACACCGTCTATGGCTACACCTTC
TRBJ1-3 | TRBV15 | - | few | CATSRERLSIGNTIYF | TGTGCCACCAGCAGAGAAAGGTTGTCGATTGGAAACACCATATATTTT
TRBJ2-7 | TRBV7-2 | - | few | CASSSGTGYEQYF | TGTGCCAGCAGCTCCGGCACAGGCTACGAGCAGTACTTC
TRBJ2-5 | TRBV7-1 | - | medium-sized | CASSLWVGETQYF | TGTGCCAGCAGCTTATGGGTTGGGGAGACCCAGTACTTC
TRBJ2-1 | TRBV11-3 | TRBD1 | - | CASSGPGTGAFNEQFF | TGTGCCAGCAGCGGGCCTGGGACAGGGGCTTTCAATGAGCAGTTCTTC
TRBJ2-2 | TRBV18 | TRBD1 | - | CASSPTPPRQGSAGELFF | TGTGCCAGCTCACCCACCCCCCCAAGACAGGGAAGCGCCGGGGAGCTGTTTTTT
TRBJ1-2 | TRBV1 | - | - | CASSQGHNYGYTF | TGCGCCAGCAGCCAAGGGCATAACTATGGCTACACCTTC
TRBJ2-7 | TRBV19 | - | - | CASSISGSGSLIEQYF | TGTGCCAGTAGTATATCCGGGAGCGGATCCTTGATCGAGCAGTACTTC
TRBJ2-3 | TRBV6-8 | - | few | CASSAGGLTDTQYF | TGTGCCAGCAGTGCTGGAGGGCTCACAGATACGCAGTATTTT
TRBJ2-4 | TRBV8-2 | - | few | CASSLGGVKNIQYF | TGTGCCAGCAGTTTAGGAGGGGTGAAAAACATTCAGTACTTC
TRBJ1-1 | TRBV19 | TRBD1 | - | CASSVTGVGTEAFF | TGTGCCAGTAGTGTGACAGGGGTGGGCACTGAAGCTTTCTTT
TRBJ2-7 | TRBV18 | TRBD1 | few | CASSPRQGTIHEQYF | TGTGCCAGCTCACCTAGACAGGGAACGATCCACGAGCAGTACTTC
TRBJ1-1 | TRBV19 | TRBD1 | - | CASSRQGHLGGYTEAFF | TGTGCCAGTAGCCGACAGGGCCACCTTGGTGGGTACACTGAAGCTTTCTTT
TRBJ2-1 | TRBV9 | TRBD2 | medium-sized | CASSGWGSRGDEQFF | TGTGCCAGCAGCGGGTGGGGTTCCCGGGGGGATGAGCAGTTCTTC
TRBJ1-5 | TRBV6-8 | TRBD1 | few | CASRDPGQGHQPQHF | TGTGCCAGCCGCGATCCGGGACAGGGCCATCAGCCCCAGCATTTT
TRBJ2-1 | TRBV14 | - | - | CASSAGLGPFNEQFF | TGTGCCAGCAGCGCGGGACTCGGACCCTTCAATGAGCAGTTCTTC
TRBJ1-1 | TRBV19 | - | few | CASSISLNTEAFF | TGTGCCAGTAGTATAAGTCTGAACACTGAAGCTTTCTTT
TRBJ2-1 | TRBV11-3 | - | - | CASSSQGGYNEQFF | TGTGCCAGCAGCTCTCAGGGGGGGTACAATGAGCAGTTCTTC
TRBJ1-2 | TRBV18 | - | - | CASSPNQDYGYTF | TGTGCCAGCTCACCAAATCAGGACTATGGCTACACCTTC
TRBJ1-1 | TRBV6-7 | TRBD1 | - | CASNWGQGADEAFF | TGTGCCAGCAACTGGGGACAGGGGGCGGATGAAGCTTTCTTT
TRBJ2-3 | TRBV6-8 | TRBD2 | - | CASSYPGGSVTDTQYF | TGTGCCAGCAGTTACCCCGGCGGGAGCGTCACAGATACGCAGTATTTT
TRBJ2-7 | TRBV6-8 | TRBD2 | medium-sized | CASSYSLAGGYEQYF | TGTGCCAGCAGTTACTCCCTAGCGGGGGGGTACGAGCAGTACTTC
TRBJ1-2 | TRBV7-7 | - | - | CASSPRDGRNGYTF | TGTGCCAGCAGCCCTAGGGACGGAAGAAATGGCTACACCTTC
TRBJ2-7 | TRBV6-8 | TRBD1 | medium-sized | CASSSPLHVGQAYEQYF | TGTGCCAGCAGTTCTCCACTTCATGTAGGACAGGCCTACGAGCAGTACTTC
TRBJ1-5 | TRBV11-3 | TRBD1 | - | CASSDGTGVGQPQHF | TGTGCCAGCAGCGACGGGACAGGGGTCGGTCAGCCCCAGCATTTT
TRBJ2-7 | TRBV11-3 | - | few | CASSLFPGGHYEQYF | TGTGCCAGCAGCTTATTCCCTGGCGGGCACTACGAGCAGTACTTC
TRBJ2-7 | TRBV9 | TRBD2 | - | CASSLAGAGGRGSYEQYF | TGTGCCAGCAGCCTGGCCGGAGCCGGCGGGAGAGGGTCCTACGAGCAGTACTTC
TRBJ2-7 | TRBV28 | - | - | CASGRDTVYEQYF | TGTGCCAGCGGCCGGGACACCGTCTACGAGCAGTACTTC
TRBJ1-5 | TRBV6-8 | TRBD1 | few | CASRLYRSSRDSHSNQPQHF | TGTGCCAGCAGACTATACAGATCGTCCCGGGACAGTCATAGCAATCAGCCCCAGCATTTT
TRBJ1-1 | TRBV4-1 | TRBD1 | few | CASSQGGQGRRNTEAFF | TGCGCCAGCAGCCAAGGGGGACAGGGTAGAAGGAACACTGAAGCTTTCTTT
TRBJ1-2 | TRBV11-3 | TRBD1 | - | CASSLFGTGVDYGYTF | TGTGCCAGCAGCTTATTTGGGACAGGGGTCGACTATGGCTACACCTTC
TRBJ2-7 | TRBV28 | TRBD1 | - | CASSLLGTGAYEQYF | TGTGCCAGCAGTTTATTGGGGACAGGGGCTTACGAGCAGTACTTC
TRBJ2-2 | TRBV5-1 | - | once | CASSRMGGNTGELFF | TGCGCCAGCAGCCGAATGGGTGGGAACACCGGGGAGCTGTTTTTT
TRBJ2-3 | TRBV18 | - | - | CASSPTGPDTQYF | TGTGCCAGCTCACCAACTGGCCCAGATACGCAGTATTTT
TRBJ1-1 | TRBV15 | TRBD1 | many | CASSLGLATGGTEAFF | TGTGCCAGCAGCTTAGGGTTAGCGACAGGGGGCACTGAAGCTTTCTTT
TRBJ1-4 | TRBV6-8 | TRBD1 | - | CASSLTGGAGEKLFF | TGTGCCAGCAGTTTAACAGGGGGCGCCGGTGAAAAACTGTTTTTT
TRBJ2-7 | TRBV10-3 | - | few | CAISEPPGGLYEQYF | TGTGCCATCAGTGAGCCGCCAGGCGGCCTCTACGAGCAGTACTTC